Listed here are 15 T cell receptor beta chains from one sample, sequenced in a study of cytomegalovirus exposure and HLA in healthy donors. The PCR employed 60 Vbeta primers together with 13 Jbeta primers. Profiled with immunoSEQ multiplex PCR; TCRdb holds only in-frame clones, not every one. The repertoire includes more than 110,000 clones, 65% to 85% of them detected once, and about 2.5% sits in the top ten. The sequencing input was PBMCs. Source of these receptors: a man in his forties or fifties in good health and CMV-seronegative.

J is TRBJ2-1 and V is TRBV7-3, with TRBD2 matching 12 bases. Per the germline V gene, CDR1 is SGHTA and CDR2 is FQGTGA. The CDR3 totals 15 residues. V lost 5 bases to trimming and J lost 6 bases; unmatched junction nucleotides: 5. The CDR3 loop is CASSPTSGGSNEQFF. CDR3 coding DNA: TGTGCCAGCAGCCCAACTAGCGGGGGGAGCAATGAGCAGTTCTTC.

The chain carries TRBV5-4 and TRBJ2-3; TRBD1 is a possible D gene (6 bases). The germline CDR1 and CDR2 sequences are SGHNT and YYREEE (reference sequence). CDR3 size: 15 residues. V was cut by 4 bases and J by 5 bases, with 17 bases left in between. As DNA, the CDR3 is TGTGCCAGCAGCACCGACAGGAGTGCTGTAGATACGCAGTATTTT. The encoded protein is CASSTDRSAVDTQYF.

The rearrangement links TRBV18 to TRBJ2-5; D unclear. Germline-derived CDR1 and CDR2 are KGHSH and LQKENI. V was trimmed by 0 bases and J by 3 bases, leaving 11 bases between them. The CDR3 extends over 15 amino acids. The CDR3 nucleotides read TGTGCCAGCTCACCACCGACTGAGACGGAAGAGACCCAGTACTTC. This gives the protein CASSPPTETEETQYF.

The chain is built from TRBV27 and TRBJ2-6; D gene unclear. Germline CDR1 reads MNHEY; CDR2 reads SMNVEV (reference sequence). Trimming stripped 2 bases from V and 0 bases from J, with 8 bases between. The CDR3 is 16 residues long. The CDR3 sequence is CASSLEALSGANVLTF. CDR3 bases: TGTGCCAGCAGTTTAGAGGCCCTCTCTGGGGCCAACGTCCTGACTTTC.

The V and J genes are TRBV5-4 and TRBJ2-3; D unclear. Germline assignment: CDR1 SGHNT and CDR2 YYREEE (reference sequence). The CDR3 consists of 15 residues. Trimming removed 0 bases at V and 3 bases at J, with 11 bases between. CDR3 bases: TGTGCCAGCAGCTTGGACGACATCCGTACAGATACGCAGTATTTT. As protein: CASSLDDIRTDTQYF.

The chain joins TRBV7-3 to TRBJ2-2; 8 bases agree with TRBD1. V dropped 2 bases and J dropped 1; count of bases not matched to a gene: 3. CDR1 and CDR2 from the germline V gene are SGHTA and FQGTGA. The CDR3 is 16 amino acids. This chain's CDR3 is CASSLGGTGNTGELFF. CDR3 in DNA: TGTGCCAGCAGCTTAGGCGGGACAGGGAACACCGGGGAGCTGTTTTTT.

This chain connects TRBV7-2 to TRBJ1-5; 10 nucleotides align to TRBD1. The length of the CDR3 is 16 residues. V dropped 5 bases and J dropped 3; count of bases not matched to a gene: 7. The germline V gene encodes CDR1 SGHTA and CDR2 FQGNSA. DNA for the CDR3: TGTGCCAGCAGCCCCCGACAGGGGGCAAACAATCAGCCCCAGCATTTT. Encoded protein: CASSPRQGANNQPQHF.

The chain uses TRBV19 and TRBJ1-4; 11 bases map to TRBD1. The CDR3 has 13 residues. V lost 9 bases and J lost 7; bases outside the gene matches: 4. CDR1 and CDR2 (germline): LNHDA, SQIVND (reference sequence). The chain's CDR3 is CASGQGAGEKLFF. The CDR3 coding sequence is TGTGCCAGCGGACAGGGGGCTGGTGAAAAACTGTTTTTT.

The chain joins TRBV7-9 to TRBJ2-7, with D tentatively TRBD2 (5 bases). CDR3 length: 14 amino acids. The germline V gene has CDR1 SEHNR and CDR2 FQNEAQ (reference sequence). V lost 5 bases and J lost 0, with 11 bases in between. CDR3 protein: CASSPSAGSYEQYF. CDR3 coding DNA: TGTGCCAGCAGCCCGTCGGCGGGCTCCTACGAGCAGTACTTC.

This clone has just one count. The chain combines TRBV7-3 with TRBJ2-1; 10 bases are shared with TRBD2. From germline, CDR1 is SGHTA and CDR2 FQGTGA. J lost 8 bases, V lost 5 bases, and 12 bases had no gene match. The CDR3 totals 16 residues. DNA for the CDR3: TGTGCCAGCAGCCCAAACACACTAGCGGGGAGGGATGAGCAGTTCTTC. Residues: CASSPNTLAGRDEQFF.

The V gene is TRBV6-6, the J gene TRBJ2-7; possible D gene TRBD2, 6 bases. Germline lookup yields CDR1 MNHNY and CDR2 SVGAGI (reference sequence). The germline V and J ends were trimmed by 6 bases and 1 base, with 16 bases remaining between them. The CDR3 totals 15 residues. CDR3 in amino acids: CASRGGVGLSYEQYF. The CDR3 DNA is TGTGCCAGCAGGGGCGGGGTGGGACTTTCCTACGAGCAGTACTTC.

The chain combines TRBV6-5 with TRBJ1-2, with D unclear. Per germline, CDR1 MNHEY and CDR2 SVGAGI. V was trimmed by 6 bases and J by 8 bases, leaving 13 bases between them. The CDR3 totals 12 residues. CDR3 protein: CASRTPGSGYTF. The CDR3 bases are TGTGCCAGCAGGACCCCGGGGTCGGGCTACACCTTC.

This clone was detected once. The rearrangement links TRBV9 to TRBJ2-1; 8 bases are a match to TRBD2. CDR3 length: 15 residues. After removal of 2 bases from V and 0 bases from J, the junction contained 1 base not matched to a gene. Per the germline V gene, CDR1 is SGDLS and CDR2 is YYNGEE. The CDR3: CASSVSGSSYNEQFF. The CDR3 bases are TGTGCCAGCAGCGTGAGCGGGAGCTCCTACAATGAGCAGTTCTTC.

J is TRBJ2-7 and V is TRBV6-1, with 8 bases that match TRBD1. Germline assignment: CDR1 MNHNS and CDR2 SASEGT. The CDR3 contains 15 residues. The trim removed 1 base at V and 2 bases at J, leaving 4 bases unmatched. This chain's CDR3 is CASSEVGQVTYEQYF. CDR3 nucleotide sequence: TGTGCCAGCAGTGAAGTGGGACAGGTCACCTACGAGCAGTACTTC.

This rearrangement joins TRBV4-1 to TRBJ1-6, with D unclear. This CDR3 has 14 residues. CDR1 and CDR2 from the germline V gene are MGHRA and YSYEKL. V gave up 3 bases and J gave up 6 bases, with 9 bases separating them. Here the CDR3 reads CASSHEGSNSPLHF. The CDR3 nucleotides read TGCGCCAGCAGCCATGAGGGTAGTAATTCACCCCTCCACTTT.